The 27 T cell receptor beta chains given below trace back to one sample, sequenced in a study of blood T cell repertoires in COVID-19. The repertoire was sequenced with immunoSEQ multiplex PCR; TCRdb's copy has only in-frame clones and lacks some. This table has over 120,000 clones, 75% to 90% appearing once. The sample taken for sequencing was peripheral blood. Receptor source: a man aged 70-80 years who had recovered from COVID-19.

J is TRBJ2-1 and V is TRBV18, with 14 bases aligning to TRBD2. The CDR3 contains 20 residues. V dropped 5 bases and J dropped 1; count of bases not matched to a gene: 13. The V gene's germline CDR1 is KGHSH and CDR2 LQKENI. The CDR3 sequence is CASSSKGLAGVNSSYNEQFF. The CDR3 DNA sequence: TGTGCCAGCTCATCGAAGGGACTAGCGGGAGTGAATTCATCCTACAATGAGCAGTTCTTC.

The sample holds a few counts of this clone. The chain links TRBV11-3 to TRBJ2-7; 8 bases are shared with TRBD2. The V gene end was trimmed by 1 base and the J gene end by 4 bases; junction bases not matched to a gene: 15. CDR3 length: 18 amino acids. Germline loops: CDR1 SGHNT, CDR2 YENEEA. In DNA, the CDR3 is TGTGCCAGCAGCTTAGCTAAGCTAGCGGGCCTCACCAGATACGAGCAGTACTTC. The encoded protein is CASSLAKLAGLTRYEQYF. The full variable domain, its missing parts supplied by reference TRBV11-3 and TRBJ2-7, is EAGVVQSPRYKIIEKKQPVAFWCNPISGHNTLYWYLQNLGQGPELLIRYENEEAVDDSQLPKDRFSAERLKGVDSTLKIQPAELGDSAVYLCASSLAKLAGLTRYEQYFGPGTRLTVT.

This clone was counted once. This chain joins TRBV18 and TRBJ1-2; D ambiguous. V was cut by 1 base and J by 0 bases, with 9 bases left in between. Germline-derived CDR1 and CDR2 are KGHSH and LQKENI. This CDR3 has 15 amino acids. CDR3 protein: CASSPRDNANYGYTF. CDR3 DNA sequence: TGTGCCAGCTCACCACGAGACAATGCTAACTATGGCTACACCTTC.

This chain joins TRBV4-3 and TRBJ2-3; D is possibly TRBD1 (5 bases). Germline values: CDR1 LGHNA, CDR2 YSLEER. The CDR3 runs 15 residues. V lost 4 bases to trimming and J lost 5 bases, with 16 bases between them. The CDR3 is CASSPTAGFIDTQYF. CDR3 bases: TGCGCCAGCAGCCCGACGGCAGGGTTCATAGATACGCAGTATTTT.

The V and J genes are TRBV6-1 and TRBJ1-1; TRBD1 matches at 8 bases. The CDR3 sequence is 15 residues long. Unmatched junction bases numbered 4, after V lost 1 base and J lost 3 bases. Germline V gene sequence: CDR1 MNHNS, CDR2 SASEGT. DNA for the CDR3: TGTGCCAGCAGTGAAGTGGACAGGGCGGACACTGAAGCTTTCTTT. It is translated as CASSEVDRADTEAFF.

The chain couples TRBV6-6 to TRBJ1-3; 10 positions match TRBD1. The CDR3 is 16 amino acids. Per the germline V gene, CDR1 is MNHNY and CDR2 is SVGAGI (reference sequence). J was trimmed by 4 bases and V by 5 bases; bases with no gene match: 8. The CDR3 DNA reads as TGTGCCAGCAGTCGAGGGGACAGGGGTTCCGGAAACACCATATATTTT. Residues: CASSRGDRGSGNTIYF.

This chain joins TRBV27 and TRBJ1-2, with D maybe TRBD1 (6 bases). The CDR3 has 15 amino acids. The germline gives CDR1 MNHEY, CDR2 SMNVEV (reference sequence). V dropped 3 bases and J dropped 7 bases, with 18 bases sitting between them. The CDR3, as DNA: TGTGCCAGCAGTTTTCTGACAGGCCTTGGACGTGGCTACACCTTC. Amino acids: CASSFLTGLGRGYTF.

The chain links TRBV19 to TRBJ2-5; 11 bases fit TRBD2. The CDR3 runs to 15 residues. V shed 5 bases and J 5 bases; nucleotides not matched to a gene: 7. Germline CDR1 reads LNHDA; CDR2 reads SQIVND (reference sequence). Written as DNA, the CDR3 is TGTGCCAGTAGTGTTGGGACTAGCGGATGGGAGACCCAGTACTTC. Translated: CASSVGTSGWETQYF.

This clone occurred a few times. This chain links TRBV5-1 with TRBJ1-3; D possibly corresponds to TRBD1 (5 bases). The CDR3 is 20 residues long. CDR1 SGHRS and CDR2 YFSETQ come from the germline V gene. The germline V and J ends were trimmed by 4 bases and 0 bases, with 26 bases remaining between them. Here the CDR3 reads CASSKGLEEFYPSSGNTIYF. CDR3 DNA sequence: TGCGCCAGCAGCAAGGGACTAGAGGAGTTTTACCCGAGCTCTGGAAACACCATATATTTT.

This chain's CDR3 is CASSLLPGQGVEKLFF. The CDR3 DNA sequence: TGTGCCAGCAGCCTATTACCTGGACAGGGCGTTGAAAAACTGTTTTTT. The chain combines TRBV3-1 (or the pseudogene TRBV3-2) with TRBJ1-4; 8 nucleotides agree with TRBD1. Per the germline V gene, CDR1 is LGHDT and CDR2 is YNNKEL (reference sequence). The CDR3 runs to 16 residues. V lost 4 bases, J lost 7 bases, and 11 bases stayed unmatched.

The chain has TRBV6-6 and TRBJ1-3, with 7 bases that match TRBD1. This CDR3 comprises 15 residues. After removal of 6 bases from V and 0 bases from J, the junction contained 5 bases not matched to a gene. Germline V gene sequence: CDR1 MNHNY, CDR2 SVGAGI (reference sequence). This CDR3 is CASRKTGTSGNTIYF. The DNA of the CDR3 is TGTGCCAGCAGAAAGACAGGGACCTCTGGAAACACCATATATTTT.

V gene TRBV5-4 combines with J gene TRBJ2-7, with 9 nucleotides matching TRBD2. V shed 0 bases, J shed 2 bases, and the junction held 9 bases outside the gene matches. Germline V CDR1 and CDR2: SGHNT, YYREEE (reference sequence). CDR3 length: 17 residues. CDR3 DNA sequence: TGTGCCAGCAGCTTGGGGGGCCCAGCGGGAGGCACCTACGAGCAGTACTTC. Its translation is CASSLGGPAGGTYEQYF. The full variable domain, with the rest looked up from reference TRBV5-4 and TRBJ2-7, is ETGVTQSPTHLIKTRGQQVTLRCSSQSGHNTVSWYQQALGQGPQFIFQYYREEENGRGNFPPRFSGLQFPNYSSELNVNALELDDSALYLCASSLGGPAGGTYEQYFGPGTRLTVT.

This clone was detected a few times. The CDR3 region has the DNA TGTGCCAGCAGGACTAGTCTTTTAGAGACCCAGTACTTC. This codes for CASRTSLLETQYF. This chain links TRBV12-3 or TRBV12-4 with TRBJ2-5, with a weak D call TRBD2 (6 bases). Trimming took off 6 bases at V and 4 bases at J, with 12 bases between the two ends. CDR3 length: 13 amino acids.

The J gene is TRBJ1-5, the V gene TRBV19; D is perhaps TRBD1 (5 bases). Germline lookup yields CDR1 LNHDA and CDR2 SQIVND (reference sequence). V gave up 3 bases and J gave up 0 bases, with 15 bases separating them. CDR3 length: 17 amino acids. CDR3 sequence: CASSIQGGGLSNQPQHF. The DNA of the CDR3 is TGTGCCAGTAGTATCCAGGGTGGAGGGCTTAGCAATCAGCCCCAGCATTTT.

The rearrangement joins TRBV29-1 to TRBJ1-1, with TRBD1 matching over 7 bases. CDR1 and CDR2 from the germline V gene are SQVTM and ANQGSEA. The CDR3 loop spans 13 amino acids. With V trimmed by 4 bases and J by 6 bases, 8 bases remained unmatched. The CDR3 is CSVVLRGLAEAFF. The CDR3 coding sequence is TGCAGCGTTGTTCTTAGGGGGCTCGCTGAAGCTTTCTTT.

The rearrangement links TRBV6-5 to TRBJ2-7, with D possibly TRBD2 on 6 matching bases. V lost 2 bases and J lost 6, with 11 bases in between. The CDR3 runs to 13 residues. Per germline, CDR1 MNHEY and CDR2 SVGAGI. The CDR3 sequence is CASSYGLASEQYF. In DNA form, the CDR3 reads TGTGCCAGCAGTTACGGGCTAGCGAGCGAGCAGTACTTC.

In its sample, this clone was seen once. The chain combines TRBV18 with TRBJ1-6; D gene unclear. From germline, CDR1 is KGHSH and CDR2 LQKENI. Trimming stripped 6 bases from V and 6 bases from J, with 12 bases between. This CDR3 is built from 14 residues. This CDR3 is CASSPEEINSPLHF. CDR3 bases: TGTGCCAGCTCTCCCGAAGAGATTAATTCACCCCTCCACTTT.

The chain is built from TRBV5-4 and TRBJ2-2, with a possible D match to TRBD2 (5 bases). The germline V gene encodes CDR1 SGHNT and CDR2 YYREEE (reference sequence). This CDR3 is built from 14 residues. V was trimmed by 4 bases and J by 5 bases, leaving 12 bases between them. CDR3 nucleotide sequence: TGTGCCAGCAGCCTAGGAGGCAGTACCGGGGAGCTGTTTTTT. Translated, it gives CASSLGGSTGELFF.

V is TRBV7-9 and J is TRBJ2-1; 12 bases map to TRBD2. CDR1 is SEHNR and CDR2 is FQNEAQ in the germline V gene (reference sequence). This CDR3 has 15 amino acids. Trimming took 6 bases from V and 4 from J; bases not matched to a gene: 4. As DNA, the CDR3 is TGTGCCAGCAGTACCGGGACTAGCGGGTACAATGAGCAGTTCTTC. This sequence encodes CASSTGTSGYNEQFF.

This chain uses TRBV11-3 with TRBJ2-1; the match to TRBD2 covers 8 bases. Germline V gene data show CDR1 as SGHNT and CDR2 as YENEEA. This CDR3 has 13 amino acids. With 3 bases clipped from V and 10 bases from J, the junction kept 5 bases outside the gene matches. The CDR3 coding sequence is TGTGCCAGCAGCTTCAGCGGGAGAAACGAGCAGTTCTTC. It encodes CASSFSGRNEQFF.

This sequence joins TRBV15 and TRBJ2-7; maybe TRBD2 (6 bases). Looked up from germline, CDR1 is LNHNV and CDR2 is YYDKDF (reference sequence). The CDR3 is 14 amino acids. Between the trimmed V and J ends, which lost 1 base and 5 bases, there was a span of 12 bases. The CDR3: CATSRGGVRDEQYF. The DNA for the CDR3 is TGTGCCACCAGCAGAGGGGGGGTGCGGGACGAGCAGTACTTC.

The chain has TRBV2 and TRBJ2-3, with a weak D call TRBD1 (5 bases). The V end lost 7 bases, the J end lost 1 base, and 15 bases lay between the germline ends. The CDR3 covers 15 residues. The V gene's germline CDR1 is SNHLY and CDR2 FYNNEI. DNA of the CDR3: TGTGCCAGCACCATCTGGGGCACTGGCACAGATACGCAGTATTTT. Translating gives CASTIWGTGTDTQYF.

V usage is TRBV7-9 and J usage is TRBJ2-7; perhaps TRBD2 as D (6 bases). The germline V and J ends were trimmed by 1 base and 4 bases, with 14 bases remaining between them. The CDR3 has 15 residues. Germline V gene sequence: CDR1 SEHNR, CDR2 FQNEAQ (reference sequence). The CDR3: CASSLVGGGGYEQYF. The CDR3 coding sequence is TGTGCCAGCAGCTTAGTTGGGGGAGGCGGGTACGAGCAGTACTTC.

The chain carries TRBV7-7 and TRBJ2-1; 8 nucleotides agree with TRBD2. V shed 4 bases, J shed 7 bases, and the junction held 9 bases outside the gene matches. Germline V gene data show CDR1 as SSHAT and CDR2 as FNYEAQ (reference sequence). The CDR3 is made up of 15 amino acids. This CDR3 is CASSSTSGSGNEQFF. CDR3 DNA: TGTGCCAGCAGCTCCACCAGCGGGAGTGGGAATGAGCAGTTCTTC.

The rearrangement links TRBV6-5 to TRBJ2-2; the match to TRBD1 covers 11 bases. The CDR3 runs 14 residues. Germline trimming cut 0 bases from V and 13 bases from J; bases unmatched to any gene: 4. Per germline, CDR1 MNHEY and CDR2 SVGAGI. The CDR3 DNA is TGTGCCAGCAGTTACTCTCAGGACAGGGGGCCGCTGTTTTTT. Protein product: CASSYSQDRGPLFF.

This sequence joins TRBV2 and TRBJ2-5; D is uncertain. Trimming took off 4 bases at V and 4 bases at J, with 4 bases between the two ends. Per germline, CDR1 SNHLY and CDR2 FYNNEI. This CDR3 contains 11 residues. The CDR3 region has the DNA TGTGCCAGCAGTGTAGTAGAGACCCAGTACTTC. This codes for CASSVVETQYF.

The chain links TRBV5-6 to TRBJ1-2, with D possibly being TRBD1 (5 bases). With 4 bases removed from V and 5 bases from J, the gap between germline ends came to 15 bases. CDR3 size: 14 residues. Germline lookup yields CDR1 SGHDT and CDR2 YYEEEE. CDR3 DNA: TGTGCCAGCAGCGCGGGGACGTCGTTTTATGGCTACACCTTC. This gives the protein CASSAGTSFYGYTF.